The next 18 T cell receptor beta chains were all read from a single sample in a study of Ad26.COV2.S vaccination and SARS-CoV-2 variants. TCRdb keeps only in-frame clones here, not all; method: immunoSEQ multiplex PCR. The data hold tens of thousands of clones, with approximately 77% observed a single time. The sample here was peripheral blood, taken after recovery from COVID-19. These receptors were taken from a human donor who had recovered from COVID-19.

The V gene is TRBV5-1, the J gene TRBJ1-2, with a tentative D call TRBD1 (6 bases). Trimming removed 4 bases from V and 3 bases from J, with 16 bases in between. The germline gives CDR1 SGHRS, CDR2 YFSETQ. The CDR3 is made up of 15 amino acids. The CDR3 protein is CASSGGVVGDYGYTF. The CDR3 DNA reads as TGCGCCAGCAGCGGGGGCGTGGTAGGGGACTATGGCTACACCTTC.

J is TRBJ1-2 and V is TRBV9, with TRBD1 matching 10 bases. The CDR3 length is 17 residues. V was clipped by 3 bases and J by 4 bases; unmatched bases: 12. Per the germline V gene, CDR1 is SGDLS and CDR2 is YYNGEE. CDR3 loop: CASSGRDRGNVGYGYTF. CDR3 nucleotides: TGTGCCAGCAGCGGCCGGGACAGGGGTAATGTTGGCTATGGCTACACCTTC.

This clone was picked up a small number of times. V and J are TRBV18 and TRBJ2-1; D may be TRBD2 (5 bases). CDR1 is KGHSH and CDR2 is LQKENI in the germline V gene. CDR3 length: 17 residues. V was clipped by 4 bases and J by 0 bases, with 16 bases between them. The CDR3 is CASSRAGGRSSYNEQFF. CDR3 nucleotide sequence: TGTGCCAGCTCACGCGCTGGCGGGCGGAGCTCCTACAATGAGCAGTTCTTC.

V gene TRBV11-2 combines with J gene TRBJ1-1; D gene unclear. This CDR3 contains 15 residues. Germline V CDR1 and CDR2: SGHAT, FQNNGV. Trimming pared 0 bases from V and 5 bases from J, leaving 13 bases between. The CDR3: CASSLDGFLITEAFF. The CDR3, as DNA: TGTGCCAGCAGCTTAGATGGGTTCCTGATTACTGAAGCTTTCTTT.

The chain combines TRBV5-1 with TRBJ1-4; weak D call: TRBD1 (5 bases). CDR3 length: 21 residues. Germline-derived CDR1 and CDR2 are SGHRS and YFSETQ. The V end lost 6 bases, the J end lost 4 bases, and 34 bases lay between the germline ends. The CDR3 spells CASMLFLGVRNRLGHNEKLFF. The DNA of the CDR3 is TGCGCCAGCATGTTGTTTTTGGGGGTCCGGAATAGATTGGGCCATAATGAAAAACTGTTTTTT.

The chain uses TRBV28 and TRBJ2-7; D could derive from TRBD1 or TRBD2 (6 bases each). The germline CDR1 and CDR2 sequences are MDHEN and SYDVKM. This CDR3 contains 14 residues. Trimming removed 8 bases at V and 5 bases at J, with 19 bases between. The CDR3 region has the DNA TGTGCCAGCCGCGTGGGGGGCGATTTGGACGAGCAGTACTTC. Its protein product is CASRVGGDLDEQYF.

This chain links TRBV6-5 with TRBJ2-7; 7 bases match TRBD2. V gave up 6 bases and J gave up 6 bases; unmatched junction bases: 8. Per the germline V gene, CDR1 is MNHEY and CDR2 is SVGAGI. CDR3 length: 13 amino acids. CDR3 bases: TGTGCCAGCAGAACTGGGGGAGGGCTCGAGCAGTACTTC. The encoded protein is CASRTGGGLEQYF.

The rearrangement joins TRBV28 to TRBJ1-2; TRBD1 matches 11 bases. This CDR3 region has 15 residues. After removal of 4 bases from V and 6 bases from J, the junction contained 7 bases not matched to a gene. Germline V gene lookup returns CDR1 MDHEN and CDR2 SYDVKM. For the CDR3, the DNA is TGTGCCAGCAGTTCCCCGGGACAGGGGGATAATGGCTACACCTTC. It codes for CASSSPGQGDNGYTF.

The CDR3 nucleotides read TGTGCCAGCAGTTTATCGTTTCGTTGGGATGAGCAGTTCTTC. It codes for CASSLSFRWDEQFF. The chain recombines TRBV27 with TRBJ2-1, with D unclear. The CDR3 extends over 14 amino acids. CDR1 is MNHEY, CDR2 SMNVEV, per germline (reference sequence). With 0 bases removed from V and 8 bases from J, the gap between germline ends came to 11 bases.

This chain connects TRBV6-2 or TRBV6-3 to TRBJ2-3, with D possibly being TRBD2 (5 bases). The CDR3 spans 13 residues. The V end was cut by 5 bases, the J end by 3 bases, with 9 bases between. In germline, CDR1 is MNHEY, CDR2 SVGEGT. The CDR3 is CASSQRRTDTQYF. CDR3 nucleotide sequence: TGTGCCAGCAGTCAAAGGAGGACAGATACGCAGTATTTT.

The CDR3 DNA reads as TGCGCCAGCAGAGAGGGCTTCGGAAACACCATATATTTT. Its protein is CASREGFGNTIYF. The chain has TRBV5-1 and TRBJ1-3; D remains unclear. This CDR3 contains 13 residues. V lost 5 bases, J lost 4 bases, and 10 bases lay in between. The V gene's germline CDR1 is SGHRS and CDR2 YFSETQ.

A word on this clone: Relative to the germline gene, one junction end is altered; a read error may explain this. The chain combines TRBV4-2 with TRBJ2-7; D remains unclear. CDR1 is LGHNA and CDR2 is YNFKEQ in the germline V gene. The CDR3 runs 12 residues. DNA of the CDR3: TGTGCCAGCAGTCAAGTCGGGCGCGAGCAGTACTTC. This gives the protein CASSQVGREQYF.

In this sample, this clone turned up once. This rearrangement joins TRBV25-1 to TRBJ1-1; D is uncertain. The CDR3 runs 13 residues. The V end lost 6 bases, the J end lost 0 bases, and 8 bases lay between the germline ends. Germline loops: CDR1 MGHDK, CDR2 SYGVNS. CDR3 nucleotide sequence: TGTGCCAGCAGAGGAACAGTGAACACTGAAGCTTTCTTT. Its translation: CASRGTVNTEAFF.

The chain links TRBV10-1 to TRBJ1-1, with D maybe TRBD1 (6 bases). V lost 11 bases, J lost 1 base, and 23 bases lay in between. The germline CDR1 and CDR2 sequences are WNHNN and SYGVQD (reference sequence). This CDR3 spans 16 amino acids. CDR3 in DNA: TGCGCCTATCTCCATCTCGGGGTGGGGGCGAACACTGAAGCTTTCTTT. Translation: CAYLHLGVGANTEAFF.

The V gene is TRBV29-1, the J gene TRBJ2-7, with D tentatively TRBD2 (6 bases). In germline, CDR1 is SQVTM, CDR2 ANQGSEA. There are 12 residues in the CDR3. V lost 6 bases and J lost 7, with 16 bases in between. CDR3 nucleotide sequence: TGCAGCGTCGGGGGACTCCGTCTAGAGCAGTACTTC. It yields the protein CSVGGLRLEQYF.

This chain joins TRBV25-1 and TRBJ1-4, with D possibly TRBD1 on 5 matching bases. Per the germline V gene, CDR1 is MGHDK and CDR2 is SYGVNS. The V gene lost 4 bases and the J gene lost 7 bases, with 13 bases spanning the gap. The CDR3 is 14 residues long. CDR3 sequence: CASSASGTSEKLFF. The DNA for the CDR3 is TGTGCCAGCAGTGCCAGCGGGACGAGTGAAAAACTGTTTTTT. The full variable domain, completed using reference TRBV25-1 and TRBJ1-4, is EADIYQTPRYLVIGTGKKITLECSQTMGHDKMYWYQQDPGMELHLIHYSYGVNSTEKGDLSSESTVSRIRTEHFPLTLESARPSHTSQYLCASSASGTSEKLFFGSGTQLSVL.

The rearrangement joins TRBV9 to TRBJ2-2; D may be TRBD2 (6 bases). Germline CDR1 is SGDLS and CDR2 is YYNGEE. Between the trimmed V and J ends, which lost 4 bases and 7 bases, there was a span of 11 bases. The CDR3 has 13 residues. As DNA, the CDR3 is TGTGCCAGCAGCCCCTTGGGAGGCGGGGAGCTGTTTTTT. It translates to CASSPLGGGELFF.

The genes are TRBV6-5 and TRBJ2-2; TRBD1 or TRBD2 may be the D gene (5 bases each). From germline, CDR1 is MNHEY and CDR2 SVGAGI. V lost 6 bases and J lost 2, with 13 bases in between. The CDR3 covers 15 residues. The CDR3: CASRLGRINTGELFF. CDR3 DNA sequence: TGTGCCAGCAGATTGGGACGTATTAACACCGGGGAGCTGTTTTTT.